This paragraph covers one T cell receptor (beta chain) sequence. Survey level was the resolution at which the v3.0 immunoSEQ assay ran. The method was immunoSEQ multiplex PCR; TCRdb's version includes in-frame clones alone and lacks a portion of them. The table shows about 22,000 clones, with roughly 91% occurring only once. CDR1 is MDHEN, CDR2 SYDVKM, per germline. There are 13 residues in the CDR3. V gave up 11 bases and J gave up 8 bases; unmatched junction bases: 14. The data derive from a study of long-term antiretroviral therapy in people with HIV. Specimen: unsorted PBMCs, collected 2.3 years after starting antiretroviral therapy. The gene calls are TRBV28 and TRBJ1-2; 7 bases map to TRBD1. The clonotype comes from a man aged 60 to 75 with HIV. The CDR3 spells CAVLPTGRYGYTF. DNA of the CDR3: TGTGCCGTGCTACCGACAGGGCGGTACGGCTACACCTTC.